This T cell receptor (beta chain) is drawn from a study of cytomegalovirus exposure and HLA in healthy donors. This clone appeared a single time. The PCR was carried out with 60 Vbeta primers and 13 Jbeta primers. Method: immunoSEQ multiplex PCR; TCRdb's copy keeps in-frame clones and lacks some. The sample includes 170,000 or so clones, over 80% of them seen just once. The CDR3 is made up of 17 amino acids. The germline V gene has CDR1 SGHTA and CDR2 FQGNSA. The J segment lost 4 bases and the V segment lost 5 bases, leaving 14 bases of the junction unmatched. The TCR was taken from a man in his forties or fifties in good health and CMV-seronegative. This chain joins TRBV7-2 and TRBJ1-5; 7 positions match TRBD1. Material for sequencing was PBMCs. The CDR3 loop reads CASSTKHRGVSNQPQHF. CDR3 coding DNA: TGTGCCAGCAGCACAAAACACAGGGGAGTATCAAATCAGCCCCAGCATTTT.